A selection of T cell receptor beta chains follows, all from one sample in a study of T cell responses to AZD1222 COVID-19 vaccine. The repertoire was sequenced with immunoSEQ multiplex PCR; TCRdb's copy has only in-frame clones and lacks some. The sample has 150,000 to 200,000 clones; around 89% are singletons. The material was peripheral blood, obtained 28 days after the second AZD1222 dose. All receptors come from an adult who received the AZD1222 COVID-19 vaccine. The CDR3 runs from the conserved cysteine through the conserved F or W. Each record gives: J gene, V gene, clone size, D gene, CDR3 protein, CDR3 DNA. The D gene is left open where the match is weak. Expanded clones are given a class, and other clones once, few, many or no size at all.

TRBJ2-1 TRBV19 - - CASRTDPVVNEQFF TGTGCCAGTCGCACCGACCCCGTGGTCAATGAGCAGTTCTTC
TRBJ1-5 TRBV10-3 once TRBD1 CAIRGTDNQPQHF TGTGCCATCAGAGGGACAGACAATCAGCCCCAGCATTTT
TRBJ2-7 TRBV6-5 - - CASRAAAGSSYEQYF TGTGCCAGCAGGGCCGCGGCGGGGAGCTCCTACGAGCAGTACTTC
TRBJ2-2 TRBV5-1 - - CASSLPLGGTGELFF TGCGCCAGCAGCTTGCCTCTAGGCGGAACCGGGGAGCTGTTTTTT
TRBJ1-2 TRBV19 - TRBD1 CASNDRGGGYTF TGTGCCAGTAATGACAGGGGCGGTGGCTACACCTTC
TRBJ2-1 TRBV6-2/TRBV6-3 - TRBD1 CASSYIPGQGAYYNEQFF TGTGCCAGCAGTTACATTCCAGGACAGGGGGCATATTACAATGAGCAGTTCTTC
TRBJ1-2 TRBV7-2 - - CASSSTVGYTF TGTGCCAGCAGCTCCACAGTTGGCTACACCTTC
TRBJ2-4 TRBV28 - - CASSSWTEVNIQYF TGTGCCAGCAGTTCTTGGACAGAAGTAAACATTCAGTACTTC
TRBJ2-2 TRBV11-3 - TRBD1 CASSLGQGGNTGELFF TGTGCCAGCAGCCTAGGACAGGGGGGGAACACCGGGGAGCTGTTTTTT
TRBJ2-1 TRBV28 once TRBD2 CASRRVGTSGTNEQFF TGTGCCAGCAGACGGGTAGGGACTAGCGGGACCAATGAGCAGTTCTTC
TRBJ1-4 TRBV2 - TRBD1 CASILVGTGGKLFF TGTGCCAGCATCCTGGTGGGCACAGGGGGCAAACTGTTTTTT
TRBJ2-7 TRBV5-1 - - CASSLDPFLYEQYF TGCGCCAGCAGCTTAGACCCCTTCCTCTACGAGCAGTACTTC
TRBJ2-1 TRBV19 - TRBD2 CAQKAGGLRLEQFF TGTGCCCAGAAGGCGGGAGGGCTAAGGCTTGAGCAGTTCTTC
TRBJ2-1 TRBV7-2 - TRBD2 CASSLESGVYNEQFF TGTGCCAGCAGCTTAGAAAGCGGGGTTTACAATGAGCAGTTCTTC
TRBJ2-1 TRBV19 - TRBD2 CASSTLAGGRYEQFF TGTGCCAGTAGTACGCTAGCGGGAGGGCGGTATGAGCAGTTCTTC
TRBJ2-2 TRBV7-3 once TRBD2 CASYRLATNKRKAGELFF TGTGCCAGCTACAGACTAGCGACGAATAAAAGGAAGGCCGGGGAGCTGTTTTTT